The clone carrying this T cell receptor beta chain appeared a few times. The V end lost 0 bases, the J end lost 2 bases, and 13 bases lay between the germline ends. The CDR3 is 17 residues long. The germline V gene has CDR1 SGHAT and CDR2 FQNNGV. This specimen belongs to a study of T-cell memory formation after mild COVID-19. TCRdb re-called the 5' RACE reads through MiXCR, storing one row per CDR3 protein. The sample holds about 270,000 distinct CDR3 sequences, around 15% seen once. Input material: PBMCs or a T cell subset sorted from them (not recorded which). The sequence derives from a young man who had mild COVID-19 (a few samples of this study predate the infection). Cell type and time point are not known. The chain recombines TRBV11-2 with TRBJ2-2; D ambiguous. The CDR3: CASSLELMTRNTGELFF. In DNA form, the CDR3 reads TGTGCCAGCAGCTTAGAACTGATGACTCGTAACACCGGGGAGCTGTTTTTT.